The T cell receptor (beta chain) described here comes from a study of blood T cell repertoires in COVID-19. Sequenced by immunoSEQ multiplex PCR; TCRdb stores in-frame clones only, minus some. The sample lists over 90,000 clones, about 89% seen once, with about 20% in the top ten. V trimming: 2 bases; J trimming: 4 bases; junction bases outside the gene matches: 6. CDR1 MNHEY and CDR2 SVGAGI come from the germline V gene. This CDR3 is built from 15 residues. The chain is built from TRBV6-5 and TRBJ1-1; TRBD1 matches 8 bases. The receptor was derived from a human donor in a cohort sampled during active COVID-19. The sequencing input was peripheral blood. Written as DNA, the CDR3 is TGTGCCAGCAGTTACCCAGGACAGGGACCCACTGAAGCTTTCTTT. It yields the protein CASSYPGQGPTEAFF.